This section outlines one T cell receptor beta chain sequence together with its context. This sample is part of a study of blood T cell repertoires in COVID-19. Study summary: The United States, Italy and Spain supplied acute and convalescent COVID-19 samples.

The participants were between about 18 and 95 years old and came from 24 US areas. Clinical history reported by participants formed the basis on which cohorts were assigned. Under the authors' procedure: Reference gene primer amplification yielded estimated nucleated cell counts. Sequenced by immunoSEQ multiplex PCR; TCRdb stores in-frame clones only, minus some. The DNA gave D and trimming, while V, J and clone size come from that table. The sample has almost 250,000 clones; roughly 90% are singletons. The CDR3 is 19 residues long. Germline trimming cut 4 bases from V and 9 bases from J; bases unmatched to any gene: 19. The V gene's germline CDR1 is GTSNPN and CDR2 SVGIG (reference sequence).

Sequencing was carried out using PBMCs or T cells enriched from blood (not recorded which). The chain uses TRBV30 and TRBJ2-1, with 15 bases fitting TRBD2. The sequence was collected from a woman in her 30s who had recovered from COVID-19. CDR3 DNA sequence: TGTGCCTGGAAATTAGTGGGACGGACTAGCGGGAGGGTCGGGGGTGAGCAGTTCTTC. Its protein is CAWKLVGRTSGRVGGEQFF.